The clone carrying this T cell receptor (beta chain) appeared a single time. What it recognizes is unknown. The sample is drawn from a study of vaccination effects on CD4 cells after COVID-19. Study results and caveats: Late post-vaccination samples showed marked contraction of infection- and vaccine-induced clones.

Within the ViraFEST assay, antigen-specific CD4+ T cells underwent expansion with viral peptide pools prior to sequencing. Following a roughly 9-day culture, CD4+ T cells were purified. Absence of prior SARS-CoV-2 infection characterized the vaccine recipients, who showed negative nucleocapsid antibodies. CDR1 and CDR2 (germline): SGHAT, FQNNGV. V was shortened by 1 base and J by 1 base, with 11 bases between the two germline ends. This CDR3 region has 16 residues. This table comes from immunoSEQ multiplex PCR, and its TCRdb copy is limited to in-frame clones, with some not included. Among 71,000 or so clones, approximately 79% were seen once, and the ten largest hold over 4%.

V gene TRBV11-2 combines with J gene TRBJ1-3; possible D gene TRBD1, 6 bases. This TCR was sampled from a human donor who received a COVID-19 vaccine. Source: CD4+ T cells from PBMCs cultured with HCoV-OC43 spike peptides, taken before COVID-19 vaccination. Subset indicated: HCoV-OC43 spike overlapping peptide pool stimulation. The CDR3 coding sequence is TGTGCCAGCAGCTTAGGACAGGAACCATCTGGAAACACCATATATTTT. Residues: CASSLGQEPSGNTIYF. The full variable domain, with the rest looked up from reference TRBV11-2 and TRBJ1-3, is EAGVAQSPRYKIIEKRQSVAFWCNPISGHATLYWYQQILGQGPKLLIQFQNNGVVDDSQLPKDRFSAERLKGVDSTLKIQPAKLEDSAVYLCASSLGQEPSGNTIYFGEGSWLTVV.